This passage covers 20 T cell receptor beta chains from one sample sequenced in a study of blood T cells in healthy people across ages. A second about 6 to 11 cycle PCR used barcoded and J-beta primers. MiXCR, applied by TCRdb to the 5' RACE reads, yields one record per CDR3 protein. Among around 1.5 million distinct CDR3 sequences listed, 55% to 75% were seen once. Sequenced material: blood. The origin of the receptors is a man aged 18 to 29 in good health.

The chain links TRBV20-1 to TRBJ2-1; a possible D gene is TRBD1 (5 bases). Germline CDR1 DFQATT, CDR2 SNEGSKA (reference sequence). V lost 5 bases and J lost 9, with 8 bases in between. The CDR3 is 10 amino acids. CDR3 residues: CSAEQGEQFF. The CDR3 nucleotides are TGCAGTGCTGAGCAGGGTGAGCAGTTCTTC.

The chain joins TRBV3-1 to TRBJ1-2; TRBD1 agrees at 9 bases. The V segment lost 3 bases and the J segment 1 base; nucleotides outside the gene matches: 6. CDR3 size: 16 residues. Looked up from germline, CDR1 is LGHDT and CDR2 is YNNKEL (reference sequence). The CDR3, as DNA: TGTGCCAGCAGCCACCACCGGGACAGGGATAACTATGGCTACACCTTC. This encodes CASSHHRDRDNYGYTF.

J is TRBJ2-5 and V is TRBV20-1, with 9 bases lining up with TRBD1. The CDR3 has 14 residues. CDR1 DFQATT and CDR2 SNEGSKA come from the germline V gene (reference sequence). V lost 5 bases and J lost 4; bases outside the gene matches: 8. CDR3 nucleotide sequence: TGCAGTGCTCCGCGGGACAGGGTAACAGAGACCCAGTACTTC. This translates into CSAPRDRVTETQYF.

This chain links TRBV15 with TRBJ2-3; D possibly corresponds to TRBD1 (5 bases). Germline V CDR1 and CDR2: LNHNV, YYDKDF (reference sequence). Trimming cost V 3 bases and J 0 bases, with 10 bases left between them. This CDR3 has 15 amino acids. Here the CDR3 DNA reads TGTGCCACCAGCAGGGACATCTCTAGCACAGATACGCAGTATTTT. Translation gives CATSRDISSTDTQYF.

The rearrangement links TRBV5-1 to TRBJ2-3; D possibly matches TRBD1 or TRBD2 (5 bases each). CDR3 length: 17 residues. V was shortened by 3 bases and J by 1 base, with 18 bases between the two germline ends. CDR1 and CDR2 (germline): SGHRS, YFSETQ. CDR3 sequence (DNA): TGCGCCAGCAGCTCAAAAAGACCCCGGGACGGCACAGATACGCAGTATTTT. It specifies CASSSKRPRDGTDTQYF. The complete variable domain, with remaining parts taken from reference TRBV5-1 and TRBJ2-3, reads KAGVTQTPRYLIKTRGQQVTLSCSPISGHRSVSWYQQTPGQGLQFLFEYFSETQRNKGNFPGRFSGRQFSNSRSEMNVSTLELGDSALYLCASSSKRPRDGTDTQYFGPGTRLTVL.

The chain combines TRBV5-1 with TRBJ2-7; the D gene is possibly TRBD2 (6 bases). The DNA end is a closer match to TRBJ2-5, so the J assignment may be wrong. The CDR3 covers 15 residues. The germline V gene encodes CDR1 SGHRS and CDR2 YFSETQ. CDR3 nucleotides: TGCGCCAGCAGCTGGGTGTTAGCGGTCCAAGAGACCCAGTACTTC. Its protein product is CASSWVLAVQETQYF.

This clonotype was recorded a few times. V is TRBV27 and J is TRBJ2-1; D remains ambiguous. From germline, CDR1 is MNHEY and CDR2 SMNVEV (reference sequence). The V end lost 6 bases, the J end lost 4 bases, and 4 bases lay between the germline ends. This CDR3 spans 11 amino acids. The CDR3: CASRIYNEQFF. For the CDR3, the DNA is TGTGCCAGCAGAATATACAATGAGCAGTTCTTC.

This clonotype has only a few counts. This chain joins TRBV11-1 and TRBJ2-7; D is possibly TRBD1 (5 bases). V lost 4 bases, J lost 2 bases, and 21 bases lay in between. CDR3 length equals 17 residues. CDR1 is SGHAT and CDR2 is FQDESV in the germline V gene (reference sequence). CDR3 nucleotide sequence: TGTGCCAGCAGCTGGGGCATGAGGACCGCTAACACCTACGAGCAGTACTTC. Amino acids: CASSWGMRTANTYEQYF.

This clonotype came up a few times. The rearrangement links TRBV6-5 to TRBJ2-7; 7 bases agree with TRBD1. Germline CDR1 MNHEY, CDR2 SVGAGI. Losses at the gene ends were 7 bases for V and 3 bases for J; bases not matched to a gene: 6. The CDR3 is made up of 13 amino acids. CDR3 region: CASKGQVHYEQYF. CDR3 sequence (DNA): TGTGCCAGCAAAGGACAGGTACACTACGAGCAGTACTTC.

The chain's CDR3 is CSARPTGVKYNEQFF. CDR3 in DNA: TGCAGTGCTAGGCCGACAGGAGTTAAGTACAATGAGCAGTTCTTC. V usage is TRBV20-1 and J usage is TRBJ2-1; weak D call: TRBD1 (6 bases). Germline-derived CDR1 and CDR2 are DFQATT and SNEGSKA (reference sequence). Trimming took 3 bases from V and 4 from J, leaving 16 bases between them. The CDR3 loop spans 15 amino acids.

This clonotype was observed once. The chain recombines TRBV19 with TRBJ2-3; D is unresolved. V shed 5 bases and J shed 2 bases, with 11 bases lying between them. CDR3 length: 14 amino acids. The germline gives CDR1 LNHDA, CDR2 SQIVND (reference sequence). CDR3 protein: CASSSVLFTDTQYF. For the CDR3, the DNA is TGTGCCAGTAGTTCCGTCCTATTCACAGATACGCAGTATTTT.

Notes on this clonotype: At one boundary the junction diverges from the germline segment, which might be a read error. The genes are TRBV29-1 and TRBJ2-4; 8 nucleotides agree with TRBD2. The J call may be wrong; the DNA end is better matched by TRBJ2-7. This CDR3 has 15 residues. Germline V lookup: CDR1 SQVTM, CDR2 ANQGSEA. CDR3 protein: CSVEVLERETLEQYF. The CDR3 bases are TGTAGCGTTGAAGTTTTGGAGCGGGAGACCCTCGAGCAGTACTTC.

This clonotype was detected a few times. The J gene is TRBJ2-7, the V gene TRBV28; D uncertain. CDR1 and CDR2 from the germline V gene are MDHEN and SYDVKM. V gave up 6 bases and J gave up 0 bases, with 18 bases separating them. The CDR3 length is 16 residues. The CDR3 is CASSLTVDPLSYEQYF. CDR3 coding DNA: TGTGCCAGCAGCCTCACGGTGGACCCGCTCTCCTACGAGCAGTACTTC.

The V call is TRBV7-9, the J call TRBJ2-7; 9 nucleotides match TRBD2. Looked up from germline, CDR1 is SEHNR and CDR2 is FQNEAQ (reference sequence). The CDR3 runs 14 residues. V lost 1 base, J lost 6 bases, and 4 bases stayed unmatched. CDR3 residues: CASSLGLAGSEQYF. As DNA, the CDR3 is TGTGCCAGCAGCTTAGGCCTAGCGGGAAGCGAGCAGTACTTC. The full variable domain, completed using reference TRBV7-9 and TRBJ2-7, is DTGVSQNPRHKITKRGQNVTFRCDPISEHNRLYWYRQTLGQGPEFLTYFQNEAQLEKSRLLSDRFSAERPKGSFSTLEIQRTEQGDSAMYLCASSLGLAGSEQYFGPGTRLTVT.

The sample holds a few counts of this clonotype. V gene TRBV12-3 or TRBV12-4 combines with J gene TRBJ2-5, with a weak D call TRBD1 (5 bases). TRBJ2-7 explains the end of the DNA better; the J call may be wrong. The CDR3 is made up of 14 amino acids. DNA of the CDR3: TGTGCCAGCAGTTTAGGATACCAGGGTGCCGAGCAGTACTTC. It is translated as CASSLGYQGAEQYF.

The sample holds a few counts of this clonotype. The chain carries TRBV20-1 and TRBJ2-5, with 9 bases identical to TRBD2. V was clipped by 3 bases and J by 11 bases; unmatched bases: 13. Germline CDR1 and CDR2: DFQATT and SNEGSKA (reference sequence). This CDR3 spans 14 amino acids. This CDR3 is CSARPGTSPGEQYF. The DNA for the CDR3 is TGCAGTGCTAGGCCCGGGACTAGCCCAGGGGAGCAGTACTTC.

The chain links TRBV20-1 to TRBJ2-5, with no clear D. V was pared by 3 bases and J by 0 bases, with 8 bases between. Germline V gene sequence: CDR1 DFQATT, CDR2 SNEGSKA (reference sequence). The CDR3 loop spans 13 amino acids. CDR3: CSASSRYQETQYF. In DNA form, the CDR3 reads TGCAGTGCTAGCTCCCGGTACCAAGAGACCCAGTACTTC.

V gene TRBV20-1 combines with J gene TRBJ2-7, with D uncertain. The V gene's germline CDR1 is DFQATT and CDR2 SNEGSKA (reference sequence). This CDR3 has 11 amino acids. With 5 bases removed from V and 7 bases from J, the gap between germline ends came to 12 bases. CDR3 DNA sequence: TGCAGTGCTCCTTCCGTGGGGGAGCAGTACTTC. This encodes CSAPSVGEQYF.

This rearrangement joins TRBV28 to TRBJ2-3; the match to TRBD2 covers 8 bases. CDR1 is MDHEN and CDR2 is SYDVKM in the germline V gene. The CDR3 is 19 residues long. With 3 bases clipped from V and 5 bases from J, the junction kept 19 bases outside the gene matches. CDR3 sequence (DNA): TGTGCCAGCAGTTTGCAGGCTGTGCGGGAGGTTGGAATTGTAGATACGCAGTATTTT. It translates to CASSLQAVREVGIVDTQYF. The whole variable domain, remainder taken from reference TRBV28 and TRBJ2-3, is DVKVTQSSRYLVKRTGEKVFLECVQDMDHENMFWYRQDPGLGLRLIYFSYDVKMKEKGDIPEGYSVSREKKERFSLILESASTNQTSMYLCASSLQAVREVGIVDTQYFGPGTRLTVL.

As concerns this clonotype: At one boundary the junction diverges from the germline segment, which might be a read error. The chain links TRBV28 to TRBJ2-5; perhaps TRBD2 as D (6 bases). The CDR3 spans 15 residues. Germline CDR1 and CDR2: MDHEN and SYDVKM. CDR3 region: CASWGVREWGYEQYF. The CDR3 DNA reads TGTGCCAGCTGGGGGGTTCGGGAGTGGGGGTACGAGCAGTACTTT.